This is a list of T cell receptor beta chains from one sample in a study of Ad26.COV2.S vaccination and SARS-CoV-2 variants. The table came from immunoSEQ multiplex PCR; TCRdb's copy has only in-frame clones and leaves some out. The repertoire holds around 350,000 clones, with approximately 81% as singletons. The sample was peripheral blood, taken in a trial of Ad26.COV2.S vaccine versus placebo. These receptors were obtained from a person between 18 and 59 years old who received the Ad26.COV2.S COVID-19 vaccine or a placebo. Both conserved end residues are part of each CDR3. The order of the fields is V gene, D gene, J gene, clone size, CDR3 length, CDR3 protein, CDR3 DNA. The D gene is left open where the match is weak. Size is stated for part of the rows, as once, few or many counts, or as a class when the clone is expanded.

v_call: TRBV6-2/TRBV6-3
d_call: -
j_call: TRBJ1-5
clone_size: few
cdr3_length: 16
cdr3_aa: CASSQDRDRLYQPQHF
cdr3_nt: TGTGCCAGCAGTCAGGATCGAGACAGACTTTATCAGCCCCAGCATTTT

v_call: TRBV29-1
d_call: TRBD2
j_call: TRBJ2-7
clone_size: -
cdr3_length: 17
cdr3_aa: CSVEEPGTSGRIYEQYF
cdr3_nt: TGCAGCGTTGAAGAACCCGGGACTAGCGGGAGAATATACGAGCAGTACTTC

v_call: TRBV5-1
d_call: -
j_call: TRBJ1-5
clone_size: -
cdr3_length: 14
cdr3_aa: CASSLGDMGQPQHF
cdr3_nt: TGCGCCAGCAGCTTGGGAGATATGGGTCAGCCCCAGCATTTT

v_call: TRBV18
d_call: -
j_call: TRBJ2-5
clone_size: -
cdr3_length: 13
cdr3_aa: CASSGVGRETQYF
cdr3_nt: TGTGCCAGCTCGGGAGTTGGTCGAGAGACCCAGTACTTC

v_call: TRBV7-2
d_call: -
j_call: TRBJ2-7
clone_size: once
cdr3_length: 14
cdr3_aa: CASSLQGSSYEQYF
cdr3_nt: TGTGCCAGCAGCTTACAGGGGAGCTCCTACGAGCAGTACTTC

v_call: TRBV30
d_call: -
j_call: TRBJ2-6
clone_size: once
cdr3_length: 13
cdr3_aa: CAWMFRGANVLTF
cdr3_nt: TGTGCCTGGATGTTCCGGGGGGCCAACGTCCTGACTTTC

v_call: TRBV28
d_call: TRBD2
j_call: TRBJ2-3
clone_size: -
cdr3_length: 17
cdr3_aa: CASSSGTSGKRTDTQYF
cdr3_nt: TGTGCCAGCAGTTCCGGGACTAGCGGCAAACGCACAGATACGCAGTATTTT

v_call: TRBV5-4
d_call: TRBD2
j_call: TRBJ2-1
clone_size: -
cdr3_length: 17
cdr3_aa: CASSLGLAGRSGDEQFF
cdr3_nt: TGTGCCAGCAGCCTAGGACTAGCGGGACGGTCTGGCGATGAGCAGTTCTTC

v_call: TRBV5-5
d_call: -
j_call: TRBJ2-4
clone_size: -
cdr3_length: 18
cdr3_aa: CASSLSTDAAISQNIQYF
cdr3_nt: TGTGCCAGCAGCTTGAGCACGGATGCCGCTATTAGCCAAAACATTCAGTACTTC

v_call: TRBV7-6
d_call: -
j_call: TRBJ2-5
clone_size: -
cdr3_length: 13
cdr3_aa: CASRAGGGETQYF
cdr3_nt: TGTGCCAGCAGGGCCGGGGGAGGCGAGACCCAGTACTTC

v_call: TRBV27
d_call: -
j_call: TRBJ2-2
clone_size: -
cdr3_length: 15
cdr3_aa: CASSLRLTNTGELFF
cdr3_nt: TGTGCCAGCAGTTTAAGGCTAACGAACACCGGGGAGCTGTTTTTT

v_call: TRBV6-1
d_call: -
j_call: TRBJ1-1
clone_size: -
cdr3_length: 15
cdr3_aa: CASSEARTKNTEAFF
cdr3_nt: TGTGCCAGCAGTGAAGCCAGGACAAAGAACACTGAAGCTTTCTTT